Detailed here is one TCR beta chain. What it recognizes is unknown. Template for every sorted-subset replicate PCR totaled about 0.2 ug DNA, about 30,000 T cell genomes. TCRdb's table, derived via immunoSEQ multiplex PCR, lists solely in-frame clones and lacks some. The sample shows 550,000 to 700,000 clones, 73% of them seen only once. These data come from a study of shared clonotypes between healthy human individuals. Study observations and caveats: Incomplete sequencing of sorted subsets was indicated by rarefaction despite large depth. When naive CD4 clonotypes were compared across a handful of donors, about 5% were shared. The study generally estimated greater richness for naive than memory subsets.

The ends lost 6 bases at V and 3 bases at J; junction bases unmatched: 10. The V gene's germline CDR1 is SGHVS and CDR2 FQNEAQ. CDR3 length: 16 amino acids. This chain connects TRBV7-8 to TRBJ2-7; 11 bases match TRBD1. Sequenced material: memory CD4+ T cells sorted from blood. Documented subset: CD45RA-negative fraction. The sequence came from a woman aged 25-40 years in good health. The DNA for the CDR3 is TGTGCCAGCAGTCAGTCGAGGGACAGGGGGTTCTACGAGCAGTACTTC. This codes for CASSQSRDRGFYEQYF.